This record looks at one T cell receptor beta chain sequence and its context. Its antigen is still unknown. One base away there is no much larger clone; base qualities are not given. Preparation of the library involved the immunoSEQ multiplex PCR assay. Concerning the study's data processing: To diagnose cytomegalovirus status from the catalog of TCR beta chain sequences, a statistical classification framework was built. TCRdb obtained this table from immuneACCESS and retained in-frame rearrangements with V and J assigned. These tables miss some clones; where compared with another copy, unresolved V genes account for less than half of the shortfall, and the remainder is unexplained. V, J and clone size reflect that table, while D and trimming were determined from the DNA. This sample comprises around 300,000 clones, about nine tenths of them detected only once. Approximately 1.2% of the sample is in the top ten clones.

Inclusive of the bounding cysteine and phenylalanine, the CDR3 is 17 residues long. Only the CDR3 DNA stays, 51 bases, in frame from base 1. V loses 1 base of germline sequence and J loses 4 bases, and the interval between the two ends is 16 bases. The germline V gene gives CDR1 as SGHVS and CDR2 as FNYEAQ. Separate from the approximately 700-subject first cohort, the validation cohort of roughly 110 subjects was the group to which the donors belonged. This specimen belongs to a study of cytomegalovirus exposure and HLA in healthy donors (dated by TCRdb to about 2017). In the study overall: A later analysis indicated that the 130 or so validation repertoires were generated on the platform also employed for the approximately 700 repertoires of the first cohort. The study aimed to test whether signatures of past pathogen exposure could be identified by cataloging public T cell receptors. A separate validation cohort of roughly 130 different subjects was used in addition to the approximately 640-subject first cohort. To predict cytomegalovirus infection status, the study combined high-throughput TCR immunosequencing, statistical association of individual TCRs with disease status, and machine learning.

On the study overall, not on this receptor specifically: A later analysis had no HLA typing for the validation cohort, so co-occurrence there was scored across all 110 or so repertoires. A later analysis found that TCRs clustered in the first cohort also tended to co-occur in the 120 or so validation repertoires, with 90% to 95% of cluster scores above 0. The classifier was reported to diagnose cytomegalovirus status with high specificity and sensitivity in both the original cohort and the validation cohort. The authors suggested that the approach could potentially be extended to other disease states and immunological phenotypes. A few of the identified cytomegalovirus-associated TCR beta chains were confirmed in vitro to be specific for cytomegalovirus antigens. While some public TCRs were present in many individuals, most TCR sequences turned up only very rarely across donors. In the study, some 160 TCR beta chains were listed as associated with cytomegalovirus.

The V and J genes are TRBV7-6 and TRBJ1-4, with no confidently assigned D gene. This clonotype was sampled from a woman aged 25 to 39 in good health and CMV-seropositive. Sequencing was done on a sample of PBMCs. CDR3 loop: CASSLEVHGGHNEKLFF. The base sequence is TGTGCCAGCAGCTTAGAGGTTCATGGAGGGCATAATGAAAAACTGTTTTTT.